The clone carrying this TCR beta chain was found a few times. This sample was included in a study of blood T cells in healthy people across ages. PCR was performed a second time for about 7 to 11 cycles using a sample-barcoded 5' primer and a J-beta primer mix. Each CDR3 protein is one row after TCRdb ran MiXCR on the 5' RACE reads. The repertoire holds about 1,400,000 distinct CDR3 sequences, with roughly 40% as singletons. This CDR3 region has 15 residues. Germline-derived CDR1 and CDR2 are DFQATT and SNEGSKA (reference sequence). With V trimmed by 0 bases and J by 4 bases, 8 bases remained unmatched.

The chain combines TRBV20-1 with TRBJ2-7; the match to TRBD1 covers 8 bases. Sequenced input: blood. This sequence was found in a young woman in good health. DNA of the CDR3: TGCAGTGCTAGAGATCGACAGGGGAGTAGGTACGAGCAGTACTTC. Its translation is CSARDRQGSRYEQYF.